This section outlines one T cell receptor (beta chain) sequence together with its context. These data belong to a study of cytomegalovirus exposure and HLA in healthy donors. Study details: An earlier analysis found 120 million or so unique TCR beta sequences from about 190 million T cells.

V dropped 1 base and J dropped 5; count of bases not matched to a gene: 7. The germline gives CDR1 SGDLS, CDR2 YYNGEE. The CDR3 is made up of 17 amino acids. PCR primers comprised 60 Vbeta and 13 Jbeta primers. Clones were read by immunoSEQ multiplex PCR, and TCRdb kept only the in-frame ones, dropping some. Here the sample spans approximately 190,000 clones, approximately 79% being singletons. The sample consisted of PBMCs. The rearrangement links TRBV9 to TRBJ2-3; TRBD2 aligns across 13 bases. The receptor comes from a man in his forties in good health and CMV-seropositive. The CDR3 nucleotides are TGTGCCAGCAGCGTACCGACTAGCGGGGGGCACGAAGATACGCAGTATTTT. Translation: CASSVPTSGGHEDTQYF.